A selection of T cell receptor beta chains follows, all from one sample in a study of blood T cell repertoires in COVID-19. Sequencing used immunoSEQ multiplex PCR; TCRdb keeps in-frame clones, though not all of them. Among roughly 71,000 clones, approximately 82% were seen once, and the ten largest hold 15% to 20%. The sequencing sample was made of peripheral blood. The source is a woman older than 75 with acute or convalescent COVID-19. Both conserved end residues are part of each CDR3. Fields, in order: D gene, clone size, J gene, V gene, CDR3 protein, CDR3 DNA. The D gene is left open where the match is weak. The size entry is marked missing in some rows and otherwise reads once, few, many or a size class.

D: TRBD2
size: many
J: TRBJ2-1
V: TRBV4-1
CDR3: CASSFGLAGGTEQFF
DNA: TGCGCCAGCAGCTTCGGACTAGCGGGGGGGACTGAGCAGTTCTTC

D: TRBD1
size: once
J: TRBJ2-6
V: TRBV30
CDR3: CAWSGEAGGAHGANVLTF
DNA: TGTGCCTGGAGTGGGGAGGCAGGGGGCGCGCATGGGGCCAACGTCCTGACTTTC

D: NA
size: NA
J: TRBJ1-3
V: TRBV5-1
CDR3: CASSADGSSGNTIYF
DNA: TGCGCCAGCAGCGCAGACGGGAGCTCTGGAAACACCATATATTTT

D: NA
size: NA
J: TRBJ2-2
V: TRBV5-1
CDR3: CASSLSQGNTGELFF
DNA: TGCGCCAGCAGCTTGAGTCAGGGAAACACCGGGGAGCTGTTTTTT

D: NA
size: NA
J: TRBJ1-2
V: TRBV30
CDR3: CAWRDNWVSNYGYTF
DNA: TGTGCCTGGAGGGACAATTGGGTCTCTAACTATGGCTACACCTTC

D: NA
size: NA
J: TRBJ1-5
V: TRBV6-5
CDR3: CASSYLRDSNQPQHF
DNA: TGTGCCAGCAGTTACCTGAGAGATAGCAATCAGCCCCAGCATTTT

D: TRBD1
size: NA
J: TRBJ2-2
V: TRBV27
CDR3: CASSFLGQGDTGELFF
DNA: TGTGCCAGCAGTTTTTTGGGACAGGGTGACACCGGGGAGCTGTTTTTT

D: NA
size: NA
J: TRBJ1-5
V: TRBV5-4
CDR3: CASSNLGQGNNQPQHF
DNA: TGTGCCAGCAGCAACTTAGGTCAGGGGAATAATCAGCCCCAGCATTTT

D: NA
size: NA
J: TRBJ2-4
V: TRBV19
CDR3: CASSSLDRIAKNIQYF
DNA: TGTGCCAGTAGTTCCCTCGACAGAATAGCCAAAAACATTCAGTACTTC

D: NA
size: few
J: TRBJ1-3
V: TRBV5-5
CDR3: CASSSRGGILSGNTIYF
DNA: TGTGCCAGCAGCTCCCGCGGAGGGATCTTATCTGGAAACACCATATATTTT

D: NA
size: NA
J: TRBJ2-3
V: TRBV12-5
CDR3: CASGITGTSTDTQYF
DNA: TGTGCTAGTGGTATAACCGGGACTAGCACAGATACGCAGTATTTT

D: NA
size: NA
J: TRBJ2-7
V: TRBV7-9
CDR3: CASSFAVLDGQYF
DNA: TGTGCCAGCAGCTTTGCGGTCCTCGACGGGCAGTACTTC

D: TRBD1
size: few
J: TRBJ1-4
V: TRBV18
CDR3: CASSPGQGIEKLFF
DNA: TGTGCCAGCTCACCGGGACAGGGCATTGAAAAACTGTTTTTT

D: TRBD2
size: NA
J: TRBJ2-5
V: TRBV5-1
CDR3: CASSSSSGSTTETQYF
DNA: TGCGCCAGCAGCTCCTCTAGCGGGAGTACCACAGAGACCCAGTACTTC

D: TRBD1
size: NA
J: TRBJ1-1
V: TRBV6-5
CDR3: CASRAGTGSNTEAFF
DNA: TGTGCCAGCAGAGCCGGGACAGGGTCGAACACTGAAGCTTTCTTT

D: NA
size: NA
J: TRBJ2-1
V: TRBV12-3/TRBV12-4
CDR3: CASSFRRANEQFF
DNA: TGTGCCAGCAGTTTCAGGAGGGCCAATGAGCAGTTCTTC

D: NA
size: NA
J: TRBJ1-4
V: TRBV2
CDR3: CASSYRATEEKLFF
DNA: TGTGCCAGCAGTTACAGGGCAACGGAGGAAAAACTGTTTTTT

D: TRBD1
size: NA
J: TRBJ1-6
V: TRBV2
CDR3: CASGYRGHNSPLHF
DNA: TGTGCCAGCGGGTACAGGGGGCATAATTCACCCCTCCACTTT

D: NA
size: NA
J: TRBJ2-7
V: TRBV7-7
CDR3: CASSSTGNEQYF
DNA: TGTGCCAGCAGCTCAACAGGGAACGAGCAGTACTTC

D: TRBD1
size: NA
J: TRBJ1-2
V: TRBV6-4
CDR3: CASAERGQGYGYTF
DNA: TGTGCCAGCGCCGAGAGGGGACAGGGCTATGGCTACACCTTC

D: TRBD1
size: NA
J: TRBJ2-1
V: TRBV4-1
CDR3: CASSMGQGAYNEQFF
DNA: TGCGCCAGCAGTATGGGACAGGGAGCCTACAATGAGCAGTTCTTC

D: TRBD2
size: NA
J: TRBJ2-3
V: TRBV3-1/TRBV3-2
CDR3: CASSQELLAGSHTDTQYF
DNA: TGTGCCAGCAGCCAAGAGTTGCTAGCGGGGTCTCACACAGATACGCAGTATTTT

D: NA
size: once
J: TRBJ2-5
V: TRBV5-1
CDR3: CASSLSPSRETQYF
DNA: TGCGCCAGCAGCTTGTCCCCCTCCAGGGAGACCCAGTACTTC

D: NA
size: NA
J: TRBJ2-1
V: TRBV18
CDR3: CASSPPKGPGVRDNEQFF
DNA: TGTGCCAGCTCACCACCCAAGGGACCGGGAGTCCGGGATAATGAGCAGTTCTTC

D: NA
size: NA
J: TRBJ2-5
V: TRBV7-7
CDR3: CASSQTQGKETQYF
DNA: TGTGCTAGCAGCCAGACTCAGGGGAAAGAGACCCAGTACTTC

D: TRBD1
size: few
J: TRBJ2-7
V: TRBV5-1
CDR3: CASSLEVGTEHEQYF
DNA: TGCGCCAGCAGCTTGGAGGTCGGGACAGAGCACGAGCAGTACTTC

D: NA
size: NA
J: TRBJ1-1
V: TRBV18
CDR3: CASSPIDSLNTEAFF
DNA: TGTGCCAGCTCACCTATTGACAGCTTGAACACTGAAGCTTTCTTT

D: NA
size: NA
J: TRBJ1-4
V: TRBV5-1
CDR3: CASSSRGQNEKLFF
DNA: TGCGCCAGCAGCTCGCGGGGGCAAAATGAAAAACTGTTTTTT

D: TRBD2
size: NA
J: TRBJ2-1
V: TRBV24-1
CDR3: CATSDPVSGSSYNEQFF
DNA: TGTGCCACCAGTGACCCAGTCAGCGGGAGCTCCTACAATGAGCAGTTCTTC

D: TRBD2
size: NA
J: TRBJ2-2
V: TRBV2
CDR3: CASSETSGKTGELFF
DNA: TGTGCCAGCAGTGAAACTAGCGGGAAAACCGGGGAGCTGTTTTTT

D: TRBD1
size: NA
J: TRBJ2-3
V: TRBV5-1
CDR3: CASSLGGTGGADTQYF
DNA: TGCGCCAGCAGCCTTGGGGGGACAGGGGGCGCAGATACGCAGTATTTT